Following are 32 T cell receptor beta chains from one sample sequenced in a study of blood T cell repertoires in COVID-19. Sequenced by immunoSEQ multiplex PCR; TCRdb stores in-frame clones only, minus some. The table shows about 180,000 clones, with approximately 87% occurring only once. Material: peripheral blood. Receptor source: a man between 65 and 79 years old with active or convalescent COVID-19.

The rearrangement links TRBV19 to TRBJ2-1, with a weak D call TRBD1 (5 bases). V was clipped by 8 bases and J by 4 bases, with 21 bases between them. Germline-derived CDR1 and CDR2 are LNHDA and SQIVND (reference sequence). There are 16 residues in the CDR3. The CDR3 DNA reads TGTGCCAGTGGGGCCTCTCTTCGGGTGGTTTACAATGAGCAGTTCTTC. Protein product: CASGASLRVVYNEQFF.

Here the CDR3 DNA reads TGTGCCAGCAGCCCCTTGGGCCGTCCCGACTACACCTTC. Amino acid sequence: CASSPLGRPDYTF. V is TRBV7-2 and J is TRBJ1-2; D gene unclear. The ends were cut back, 5 bases at V and 10 bases at J, with 17 bases in the middle. This CDR3 contains 13 residues. Per germline, CDR1 SGHTA and CDR2 FQGNSA. Full variable domain (remainder filled in from reference TRBV7-2 and TRBJ1-2): GAGVSQSPSNKVTEKGKDVELRCDPISGHTALYWYRQSLGQGLEFLIYFQGNSAPDKSGLPSDRFSAERTGGSVSTLTIQRTQQEDSAVYLCASSPLGRPDYTFGSGTRLTVV.

This chain joins TRBV7-2 and TRBJ1-1; D not certain. The CDR3 runs to 16 residues. V was shortened by 2 bases and J by 1 base, with 14 bases between the two germline ends. Germline V gene lookup returns CDR1 SGHTA and CDR2 FQGNSA. The CDR3 spells CASSLTVRRPNTEAFF. CDR3 coding DNA: TGTGCCAGCAGCTTAACAGTCCGTCGACCGAACACTGAAGCTTTCTTT.

The chain uses TRBV19 and TRBJ2-1, with TRBD2 matching over 12 bases. The J segment lost 10 bases and the V segment lost 0 bases, leaving 10 bases of the junction unmatched. The CDR3 loop spans 17 amino acids. Germline lookup yields CDR1 LNHDA and CDR2 SQIVND (reference sequence). This chain's CDR3 is CASSIDLLAGGLWEQFF. The CDR3 nucleotides are TGTGCCAGTAGTATAGATCTACTAGCGGGAGGACTATGGGAGCAGTTCTTC.

The J gene is TRBJ1-3, the V gene TRBV11-2; D unclear. This CDR3 region has 12 residues. CDR1 and CDR2 from the germline V gene are SGHAT and FQNNGV. Between the trimmed V and J ends, which lost 2 bases and 7 bases, there was a span of 6 bases. The CDR3 bases are TGTGCCAGCAGCTTACAACGGAACACCATATATTTT. It is translated as CASSLQRNTIYF.

The chain employs TRBV9 and TRBJ2-7; 12 positions agree with TRBD1. Germline loops: CDR1 SGDLS, CDR2 YYNGEE. V was pared by 2 bases and J by 4 bases, with 10 bases of the junction left unmatched. The CDR3 has 17 residues. The CDR3 DNA is TGTGCCAGCAGCGTGGGGACAGGGGGCAGCAGCGGTTACGAGCAGTACTTC. It codes for CASSVGTGGSSGYEQYF. Together with reference TRBV9 and TRBJ2-7, the CDR3 gives the full variable domain: DSGVTQTPKHLITATGQRVTLRCSPRSGDLSVYWYQQSLDQGLQFLIQYYNGEERAKGNILERFSAQQFPDLHSELNLSSLELGDSALYFCASSVGTGGSSGYEQYFGPGTRLTVT.

CDR3 protein: CATRKGEGYGYTF. For the CDR3, the DNA is TGTGCCACCAGGAAAGGTGAGGGCTATGGCTACACCTTC. The V call is TRBV24-1, the J call TRBJ1-2; D call uncertain. The V gene lost 7 bases and the J gene lost 4 bases, with 12 bases spanning the gap. This CDR3 has 13 residues. Germline V gene data show CDR1 as KGHDR and CDR2 as SFDVKD.

The count of this clone is one. The chain recombines TRBV28 with TRBJ1-2; the D gene is possibly TRBD1 (5 bases). The CDR3 contains 15 residues. Trimming cost V 2 bases and J 4 bases, with 14 bases left between them. The germline CDR1 and CDR2 sequences are MDHEN and SYDVKM. The chain's CDR3 is CASSLPGHTTYGYTF. The CDR3 DNA is TGTGCCAGCAGTTTACCCGGACACACCACCTATGGCTACACCTTC.

V gene TRBV28 combines with J gene TRBJ1-4; D call uncertain. Trimming cost V 6 bases and J 6 bases, with 17 bases left between them. The CDR3 covers 15 residues. The germline V gene has CDR1 MDHEN and CDR2 SYDVKM. This chain's CDR3 is CASRPGGRLDEKLFF. The CDR3 nucleotides are TGTGCCAGCAGACCGGGAGGTAGGCTGGATGAAAAACTGTTTTTT.

The chain carries TRBV3-1 (or the pseudogene TRBV3-2) and TRBJ1-5; 8 positions match TRBD1. The ends lost 4 bases at V and 5 bases at J; junction bases unmatched: 1. Germline-derived CDR1 and CDR2 are LGHDT and YNNKEL (reference sequence). The CDR3 sequence is 13 residues long. This chain's CDR3 is CASSLTGDQPQHF. The CDR3 region has the DNA TGTGCCAGCAGCCTGACAGGGGATCAGCCCCAGCATTTT.

The genes are TRBV7-3 and TRBJ1-4; 8 positions agree with TRBD1. The V segment lost 3 bases and the J segment 7 bases; nucleotides outside the gene matches: 4. The CDR3 is 14 residues long. From germline, CDR1 is SGHTA and CDR2 FQGTGA. As DNA, the CDR3 is TGTGCCAGCAGCTTGCAGGGGGCGGGTGAAAAACTGTTTTTT. Its translation is CASSLQGAGEKLFF.

This rearrangement joins TRBV28 to TRBJ1-1; D perhaps matches TRBD1 (5 bases). V lost 2 bases and J lost 0, with 10 bases in between. The CDR3 totals 15 residues. Germline V gives CDR1 MDHEN, CDR2 SYDVKM. The CDR3 DNA is TGTGCCAGCAGTTTAGCGGGGCGATTGAACACTGAAGCTTTCTTT. Its translation is CASSLAGRLNTEAFF. Drawing the rest from reference TRBV28 and TRBJ1-1, the complete variable domain is DVKVTQSSRYLVKRTGEKVFLECVQDMDHENMFWYRQDPGLGLRLIYFSYDVKMKEKGDIPEGYSVSREKKERFSLILESASTNQTSMYLCASSLAGRLNTEAFFGQGTRLTVV.

V and J are TRBV5-1 and TRBJ1-2; D call uncertain. The germline CDR1 and CDR2 sequences are SGHRS and YFSETQ. CDR3 length: 13 amino acids. Trimming took off 4 bases at V and 2 bases at J, with 9 bases between the two ends. CDR3 loop: CASSEDKNYGYTF. CDR3 in DNA: TGCGCCAGCAGCGAAGACAAGAACTATGGCTACACCTTC. The complete variable domain, with remaining parts taken from reference TRBV5-1 and TRBJ1-2, reads KAGVTQTPRYLIKTRGQQVTLSCSPISGHRSVSWYQQTPGQGLQFLFEYFSETQRNKGNFPGRFSGRQFSNSRSEMNVSTLELGDSALYLCASSEDKNYGYTFGSGTRLTVV.

The chain recombines TRBV12-3 or TRBV12-4 with TRBJ2-1; D is unclear. The length of the CDR3 is 12 residues. The V and J ends lost 3 bases and 3 bases respectively, with 3 bases between them. The CDR3 reads CASSFIYNEQFF. DNA of the CDR3: TGTGCCAGCAGTTTCATCTACAATGAGCAGTTCTTC.

The V and J genes are TRBV21-1 and TRBJ1-5. TRBV21-1 is a known pseudogene. The CDR3 is 18 residues long. The CDR3 DNA reads as TGTGCCAGCAGCTCCCGAGGAGGGGCCGGAGATAGCAATCAGCCCCAGCATTTT. Its protein is CASSSRGGAGDSNQPQHF.

The V and J genes are TRBV6-6 and TRBJ1-4; 8 bases agree with TRBD1. The V gene end was trimmed by 6 bases and the J gene end by 0 bases; junction bases not matched to a gene: 30. The CDR3 is 24 amino acids. Germline assignment: CDR1 MNHNY and CDR2 SVGAGI (reference sequence). The CDR3 reads CASSFSPGQGLRPILYTTNEKLFF. The CDR3 DNA sequence: TGTGCCAGCAGCTTCTCCCCCGGACAGGGCCTTCGCCCCATCTTATACACAACTAATGAAAAACTGTTTTTT.

The V call is TRBV2, the J call TRBJ2-3, with D possibly TRBD1 on 5 matching bases. The CDR3 is 13 residues long. The germline CDR1 and CDR2 sequences are SNHLY and FYNNEI. The ends were cut back, 9 bases at V and 1 base at J, with 11 bases in the middle. This chain's CDR3 is CASWTHRTDTQYF. In DNA, the CDR3 is TGTGCCAGTTGGACACACCGCACAGATACGCAGTATTTT.

This chain links TRBV28 with TRBJ2-4, with 9 bases matching TRBD2. This CDR3 comprises 19 residues. The V gene's germline CDR1 is MDHEN and CDR2 SYDVKM. Trimming cost V 6 bases and J 1 base; bases outside gene matches: 16. Here the CDR3 reads CASSRLVREGWRAKNIQYF. The CDR3 bases are TGTGCCAGCAGCCGCCTTGTGCGGGAGGGGTGGAGGGCCAAAAACATTCAGTACTTC. Full variable domain (missing parts from reference TRBV28 and TRBJ2-4): DVKVTQSSRYLVKRTGEKVFLECVQDMDHENMFWYRQDPGLGLRLIYFSYDVKMKEKGDIPEGYSVSREKKERFSLILESASTNQTSMYLCASSRLVREGWRAKNIQYFGAGTRLSVL.

The chain carries TRBV30 and TRBJ2-1; D perhaps matches TRBD1 (7 bases). The V and J ends lost 3 bases and 8 bases respectively, with 17 bases between them. The CDR3 covers 14 residues. Germline V lookup: CDR1 GTSNPN, CDR2 SVGIG (reference sequence). The CDR3 region is CAWSPGGTWDEQFF. The CDR3 DNA reads as TGTGCCTGGAGCCCAGGGGGGACGTGGGATGAGCAGTTCTTC.

This clone was observed a few times. The chain is built from TRBV19 and TRBJ2-5; 7 bases fit TRBD2. The junction had 8 bases not matched to a gene; V was cut back by 7 bases and J by 0 bases. CDR1 is LNHDA and CDR2 is SQIVND in the germline V gene (reference sequence). The CDR3 totals 15 residues. Written as DNA, the CDR3 is TGTGCCAGTACCTCTTGGGCGGGGGACCAAGAGACCCAGTACTTC. Translation: CASTSWAGDQETQYF.

The rearrangement links TRBV27 to TRBJ1-2; D gene unclear. Germline loops: CDR1 MNHEY, CDR2 SMNVEV (reference sequence). Trimming pared 6 bases from V and 9 bases from J, leaving 14 bases between. This CDR3 comprises 12 residues. CDR3 region: CASSPNRASYTF. The CDR3 DNA follows: TGTGCCAGCAGCCCCAACCGAGCAAGCTACACCTTC.

The V call is TRBV15, the J call TRBJ1-4, with no clear D. Trimming shortened V by 3 bases and J by 5 bases, and 10 bases separated the two germline ends. The germline gives CDR1 LNHNV, CDR2 YYDKDF (reference sequence). CDR3 length equals 14 residues. CDR3 protein: CATSREPRNEKLFF. The CDR3 nucleotides read TGTGCCACCAGCAGGGAGCCAAGAAATGAAAAACTGTTTTTT.

This clone was seen just once. The J gene is TRBJ2-2, the V gene TRBV18; possibly TRBD1 for D (6 bases). Trimming pared 4 bases from V and 3 bases from J, leaving 15 bases between. CDR3 length equals 16 residues. Germline lookup yields CDR1 KGHSH and CDR2 LQKENI. The CDR3, as DNA: TGTGCCAGCTCACAGCCCCGGACAGCCGACACCGGGGAGCTGTTTTTT. Translating gives CASSQPRTADTGELFF.

This chain links TRBV19 with TRBJ2-3; D call uncertain. CDR3 length: 14 residues. Trimming took off 4 bases at V and 0 bases at J, with 8 bases between the two ends. CDR1 is LNHDA, CDR2 SQIVND, per germline (reference sequence). In DNA, the CDR3 is TGTGCCAGTAGTAGCGCGACTAGCACAGATACGCAGTATTTT. This gives the protein CASSSATSTDTQYF.

The chain is built from TRBV18 and TRBJ1-1, with D unclear. Deletions cut 0 bases from V and 1 base from J, with 12 bases between. This CDR3 contains 16 residues. Germline V gives CDR1 KGHSH, CDR2 LQKENI. The CDR3 region has the DNA TGTGCCAGCTCACCACCTGGAGGACCCGGGAACACTGAAGCTTTCTTT. It yields the protein CASSPPGGPGNTEAFF.

The rearrangement links TRBV6-6 to TRBJ1-5; D perhaps matches TRBD1 (5 bases). Trimming shortened V by 11 bases and J by 8 bases, and 22 bases separated the two germline ends. CDR3 size: 14 residues. The germline CDR1 and CDR2 sequences are MNHNY and SVGAGI (reference sequence). CDR3 in amino acids: CAARKGVNEKPQHF. In DNA form, the CDR3 reads TGTGCCGCCAGAAAAGGGGTTAACGAAAAGCCCCAGCATTTT.

The chain has TRBV18 and TRBJ2-2; 11 bases align to TRBD2. CDR1 and CDR2 from the germline V gene are KGHSH and LQKENI. The CDR3 length is 16 residues. Unmatched junction bases numbered 5, after V lost 6 bases and J lost 2 bases. The CDR3 region has the DNA TGTGCCAGCTCCCACACTAGCGGGAGAAACACCGGGGAGCTGTTTTTT. It codes for CASSHTSGRNTGELFF.

The chain employs TRBV7-9 and TRBJ2-7; 9 bases fit TRBD1. This CDR3 has 17 residues. Germline CDR1 is SEHNR and CDR2 is FQNEAQ (reference sequence). The V and J ends lost 1 base and 3 bases, in that order; junction bases with no gene match: 10. DNA for the CDR3: TGTGCCAGCAGCTTAGGGAGTCCGGGACAGGGCAGCTACGAGCAGTACTTC. Its protein product is CASSLGSPGQGSYEQYF.

The chain carries TRBV29-1 and TRBJ1-2; 10 nucleotides match TRBD1. The CDR3 runs to 13 residues. The V and J ends lost 3 bases and 4 bases, in that order; junction bases with no gene match: 2. Germline V lookup: CDR1 SQVTM, CDR2 ANQGSEA. Here the CDR3 reads CSVETGGGYGYTF. In nucleotides, the CDR3 is TGCAGCGTTGAGACAGGGGGCGGCTATGGCTACACCTTC.

The chain has TRBV19 and TRBJ1-2; D unresolved. The CDR3 sequence is 12 residues long. V lost 5 bases, J lost 8 bases, and 12 bases lay in between. Germline assignment: CDR1 LNHDA and CDR2 SQIVND (reference sequence). CDR3 amino acids: CASSPTTLGYTF. The CDR3 nucleotides read TGTGCCAGTAGTCCGACGACATTGGGCTACACCTTC.

The chain is built from TRBV28 and TRBJ2-7; weak D call: TRBD1 (5 bases). From germline, CDR1 is MDHEN and CDR2 SYDVKM. The CDR3 consists of 11 residues. Trimming stripped 6 bases from V and 6 bases from J, with 9 bases between. CDR3 residues: CASRTDFEQYF. The DNA for the CDR3 is TGTGCCAGCAGGACAGACTTCGAGCAGTACTTC. Variable domain in full (rest from reference TRBV28 and TRBJ2-7): DVKVTQSSRYLVKRTGEKVFLECVQDMDHENMFWYRQDPGLGLRLIYFSYDVKMKEKGDIPEGYSVSREKKERFSLILESASTNQTSMYLCASRTDFEQYFGPGTRLTVT.

This clone was seen only once. V gene TRBV5-5 combines with J gene TRBJ2-1; D is possibly TRBD1 (5 bases). This CDR3 region has 12 residues. Trimming left V 0 bases short and J 10 bases short, with 8 bases between. Germline V gene sequence: CDR1 SGHKS, CDR2 YYEKEE (reference sequence). The CDR3, as DNA: TGTGCCAGCAGCTTGGGGGGCCGCGAGCAGTTCTTC. Encoded protein: CASSLGGREQFF.